Below are 18 T cell receptor beta chains sequenced from a single sample in a study of memory CD8 T cells in hepatitis C reinfection (dated 2017 in TCRdb). The method was the immunoSEQ multiplex PCR assay. Sourced from immuneACCESS, this table was stored by TCRdb with only in-frame sequences that have V and J called. A share of the clones is absent; for the studies checked, an unresolved V gene accounts for under half, and the remainder has no known explanation. Counted in this sample were under 50,000 clones; roughly 90% of them appeared once. The ten biggest clones cover roughly 1.2% of the sample. Explained via the paper, the time point label denotes: peak reinfection, 3 to 8 weeks after reinfection detection. Sorted cells were sequenced directly ex vivo, with no in vitro expansion before TCR sequencing. The specimen sequenced was naive CD8+ T cells sorted from blood. The sample's cell subset or site label, in plain terms: total naive CD8+CD45RO- T cells. All receptors derive from a man aged 18 to 30 with hepatitis C virus infection.

The genes are TRBV6-5 and TRBJ2-1; 11 bases agree with TRBD2. Trimming cost V 4 bases and J 10 bases; bases outside gene matches: 9. The CDR3 extends over 15 amino acids. Germline-derived CDR1 and CDR2 are MNHEY and SVGAGI. The chain's CDR3 is CASSSFTSGSNEQFF. CDR3 DNA: TGTGCCAGCAGTTCCTTCACTAGCGGGAGTAACGAGCAGTTCTTC.

This sequence joins TRBV6-5 and TRBJ1-5; tentatively, D is TRBD1 (5 bases). The V gene's germline CDR1 is MNHEY and CDR2 SVGAGI. CDR3 length: 15 amino acids. Trimming shortened V by 8 bases and J by 0 bases, and 14 bases separated the two germline ends. CDR3 loop: CASGGNLGSNQPQHF. The CDR3 DNA sequence: TGTGCCAGCGGGGGGAACCTGGGTAGCAATCAGCCCCAGCATTTT.

The chain uses TRBV29-1 and TRBJ2-2, with D hard to call. The germline V gene has CDR1 SQVTM and CDR2 ANQGSEA. V was shortened by 2 bases and J by 2 bases, with 6 bases between the two germline ends. The CDR3 spans 13 residues. CDR3 coding DNA: TGCAGCGTTGAAACGGGTAACACCGGGGAGCTGTTTTTT. This translates into CSVETGNTGELFF.

This clone was seen only once. This chain joins TRBV7-9 and TRBJ1-4; 11 bases are a match to TRBD1. This CDR3 is 16 amino acids long. Per germline, CDR1 SEHNR and CDR2 FQNEAQ (reference sequence). V lost 5 bases, J lost 3 bases, and 5 bases stayed unmatched. The CDR3 loop reads CASSPGQGAANEKLFF. For the CDR3, the DNA is TGTGCCAGCAGCCCAGGACAGGGGGCAGCTAATGAAAAACTGTTTTTT.

The genes are TRBV19 and TRBJ2-1; 9 positions match TRBD1. CDR1 is LNHDA, CDR2 SQIVND, per germline (reference sequence). The ends lost 8 bases at V and 3 bases at J; junction bases unmatched: 5. This CDR3 spans 14 amino acids. CDR3 sequence (DNA): TGTGCCAGTGCCGGGACAGGGATCTACAATGAGCAGTTCTTC. Its translation: CASAGTGIYNEQFF.

This clone was recorded a few times. The chain has TRBV27 and TRBJ1-4; a possible D gene is TRBD1 (5 bases). The CDR3 is made up of 14 amino acids. CDR1 and CDR2 (germline): MNHEY, SMNVEV (reference sequence). With 4 bases removed from V and 0 bases from J, the gap between germline ends came to 6 bases. This CDR3 is CASSSGATNEKLFF. The CDR3 DNA reads as TGTGCCAGCAGTTCGGGGGCAACTAATGAAAAACTGTTTTTT.

This rearrangement joins TRBV4-3 to TRBJ1-6; perhaps TRBD1 as D (6 bases). The CDR3 totals 17 residues. The V end was cut by 0 bases, the J end by 3 bases, with 12 bases between. Germline V gives CDR1 LGHNA, CDR2 YSLEER. CDR3 in amino acids: CASSQERGDIYNSPLHF. CDR3 coding DNA: TGCGCCAGCAGCCAAGAGCGGGGGGACATCTATAATTCACCCCTCCACTTT.

This rearrangement joins TRBV21-1 to TRBJ2-5; TRBD1 was called by the table and not checked on the DNA. TRBV21-1 is an annotated pseudogene. There are 11 residues in the CDR3. CDR3 in DNA: TGTGCCGTCGGGACACAAGAGACCCAGTACTTC. It translates to CAVGTQETQYF.

The chain couples TRBV6-1 to TRBJ2-7, with D possibly being TRBD1 (6 bases). The germline V gene encodes CDR1 MNHNS and CDR2 SASEGT. V dropped 0 bases and J dropped 5 bases, with 14 bases sitting between them. The CDR3 loop spans 15 amino acids. The CDR3 region has the DNA TGTGCCAGCAGTGAAGCTGGGGGCGGGTTTAACGAGCAGTACTTC. Residues: CASSEAGGGFNEQYF.

V is TRBV28 and J is TRBJ2-7; 9 bases are shared with TRBD2. Germline CDR1 is MDHEN and CDR2 is SYDVKM. CDR3 size: 16 residues. The junction had 10 bases not matched to a gene; V was cut back by 3 bases and J by 4 bases. The CDR3 nucleotides read TGTGCCAGCAGTTTTATCCCAGCGGGAGGAAAATACGAGCAGTACTTC. Amino acid sequence: CASSFIPAGGKYEQYF. The entire variable domain, with the rest obtained from reference TRBV28 and TRBJ2-7, is as follows: DVKVTQSSRYLVKRTGEKVFLECVQDMDHENMFWYRQDPGLGLRLIYFSYDVKMKEKGDIPEGYSVSREKKERFSLILESASTNQTSMYLCASSFIPAGGKYEQYFGPGTRLTVT.

V usage is TRBV28 and J usage is TRBJ2-3; TRBD2 matches 14 bases. The CDR3 covers 18 residues. Trimming took 4 bases from V and 2 from J; bases not matched to a gene: 8. The germline V gene has CDR1 MDHEN and CDR2 SYDVKM. For the CDR3, the DNA is TGTGCCAGCAGTTCACTAAGACTAGCGGGAGGGGACACAGATACGCAGTATTTT. This codes for CASSSLRLAGGDTDTQYF.

The chain carries TRBV6-6 and TRBJ2-5; tentative D call: TRBD2 (5 bases). This CDR3 spans 15 amino acids. Per germline, CDR1 MNHNY and CDR2 SVGAGI (reference sequence). V lost 0 bases, J lost 0 bases, and 8 bases lay in between. In DNA, the CDR3 is TGTGCCAGCAGTTACTCGAAGCGGCACCAAGAGACCCAGTACTTC. This gives the protein CASSYSKRHQETQYF.

The V gene is TRBV2, the J gene TRBJ1-6; D might be TRBD1 (6 bases). Germline CDR1 is SNHLY and CDR2 is FYNNEI. V was trimmed by 5 bases and J by 7 bases, leaving 18 bases between them. The CDR3 contains 16 residues. The CDR3 region has the DNA TGTGCCAGCAGTCTGGTGGTGGGACAAGCAAATTCACCCCTCCACTTT. Translating gives CASSLVVGQANSPLHF. Full variable domain (rest looked up from reference TRBV2 and TRBJ1-6): EPEVTQTPSHQVTQMGQEVILRCVPISNHLYFYWYRQILGQKVEFLVSFYNNEISEKSEIFDDQFSVERPDGSNFTLKIRSTKLEDSAMYFCASSLVVGQANSPLHFGNGTRLTVT.

The V gene is TRBV7-9, the J gene TRBJ1-3; D gene ambiguous. With 3 bases removed from V and 0 bases from J, the gap between germline ends came to 15 bases. Per the germline V gene, CDR1 is SEHNR and CDR2 is FQNEAQ (reference sequence). CDR3 length equals 17 residues. The CDR3 DNA reads TGTGCCAGCAGCTTTACCCTTCAGGCGCGCTCTGGAAACACCATATATTTT. Translation gives CASSFTLQARSGNTIYF.

The gene calls are TRBV27 and TRBJ2-7, with TRBD2 as a possible D gene (5 bases). V dropped 0 bases and J dropped 1 base, with 13 bases sitting between them. CDR1 and CDR2 from the germline V gene are MNHEY and SMNVEV (reference sequence). The CDR3 runs to 16 residues. In nucleotides, the CDR3 is TGTGCCAGCAGTTTATCTGGGCCCGGGGAATCCTACGAGCAGTACTTC. It is translated as CASSLSGPGESYEQYF.

This chain joins TRBV19 and TRBJ1-2; no definite D call. Germline-derived CDR1 and CDR2 are LNHDA and SQIVND (reference sequence). The CDR3 extends over 13 amino acids. Trimming shortened V by 7 bases and J by 4 bases, and 13 bases separated the two germline ends. The CDR3 reads CASMSQDLYGYTF. CDR3 in DNA: TGTGCCAGTATGAGTCAGGATCTCTATGGCTACACCTTC.

This clone was detected only a few times. The V call is TRBV30, the J call TRBJ1-1; D might be TRBD1 (5 bases). CDR3 length equals 15 residues. The germline gives CDR1 GTSNPN, CDR2 SVGIG (reference sequence). V was shortened by 1 base and J by 0 bases, with 12 bases between the two germline ends. CDR3 DNA sequence: TGTGCCTGGAGTGAGCAGGGACTGATGAACACTGAAGCTTTCTTT. It yields the protein CAWSEQGLMNTEAFF.

This chain uses TRBV18 with TRBJ2-5, with 15 bases identical to TRBD2. This CDR3 spans 19 amino acids. V trimming: 3 bases; J trimming: 5 bases; junction bases outside the gene matches: 13. Germline V gene lookup returns CDR1 KGHSH and CDR2 LQKENI. This chain's CDR3 is CASSPLGLAGGPVEETQYF. The CDR3 nucleotides read TGTGCCAGCTCACCTCTCGGACTAGCGGGAGGGCCAGTAGAGGAGACCCAGTACTTC.